This is a list of T cell receptor beta chains from one sample in a study of T cell responses to AZD1222 COVID-19 vaccine. Clones were sequenced by immunoSEQ multiplex PCR, and TCRdb holds only the in-frame ones, with some missing. Among about 96,000 clones listed, about 88% were seen once. This material consisted of peripheral blood, taken on day 0 of AZD1222 vaccination. These receptors were taken from an adult in good health. Each CDR3 is given with its conserved first and last residue. A D gene is named only where the DNA matches it firmly. Rows may omit the clone size; those that give it use once, few, many or a size class.

.	TRBV7-8	.	TRBJ1-1	TGTGCCAGCAGCGTAGGGAACACTGAAGCTTTCTTT	CASSVGNTEAFF
.	TRBV20-1	.	TRBJ2-7	TGCAGTGCTATAGAGAGCTACGAGCAGTACTTC	CSAIESYEQYF
once	TRBV29-1	TRBD1	TRBJ2-2	TGCAGCGGGGACAGGGGCGGCACCGGGGAGCTGTTTTTT	CSGDRGGTGELFF
.	TRBV4-2	.	TRBJ1-5	TGTGCCAGCAGCCAAGAGGAAAGAGGACATCAGCCCCAGCATTTT	CASSQEERGHQPQHF
.	TRBV5-1	.	TRBJ1-2	TGCGCCAGCAGCTTGGAAGGTCAGGGCTATGGCTACACCTTC	CASSLEGQGYGYTF
few	TRBV5-1	.	TRBJ2-7	TGCGCCAGCAGCTTGGGGCAGGTCTACGAGCAGTACTTC	CASSLGQVYEQYF
.	TRBV7-2	.	TRBJ1-2	TGTGCCAGCAGCTTAGCGATATTGGAGGGTGGCTACACCTTC	CASSLAILEGGYTF
.	TRBV11-2	.	TRBJ1-1	TGTGCCAGCAGCGTAGCGGGCCCTGAAGCTTTCTTT	CASSVAGPEAFF
.	TRBV9	.	TRBJ2-1	TGTGCCAGCAGCGTAGGTGGACAAATTTACAATGAGCAGTTCTTC	CASSVGGQIYNEQFF
.	TRBV28	.	TRBJ2-3	TGTGCCAGCAGTTTATCTCCAGGGACAGATACGCAGTATTTT	CASSLSPGTDTQYF
.	TRBV2	TRBD1	TRBJ1-2	TGTGCCAGCAGTGATGACGGGACAGGGACGGGGACCTTC	CASSDDGTGTGTF
once	TRBV7-2	TRBD1	TRBJ1-4	TGTGCCAGCAGCCAAGGCCTACAGGGAGGGGGCGCGGGAAAACTGTTTTTT	CASSQGLQGGGAGKLFF
.	TRBV6-1	TRBD2	TRBJ2-1	TGTGCCAGCAGTGGAACGGAGCGGGGGGGCCGTATACATGAGCAGTTCTTC	CASSGTERGGRIHEQFF
once	TRBV27	.	TRBJ1-5	TGTGCCAGCAGTTTAAGTCCGTTCCAGCCCCAGCATTTT	CASSLSPFQPQHF
few	TRBV4-1	TRBD1	TRBJ1-5	TGCGCCAGCAGCCAAGCCTGGGGCGAGGGACAGGTCAATCAGCCCCAGCATTTT	CASSQAWGEGQVNQPQHF
.	TRBV3-1/TRBV3-2	.	TRBJ2-3	TGTGCCAGCAGCCAGGCTCAGGGACCAGATACGCAGTATTTT	CASSQAQGPDTQYF
.	TRBV3-1/TRBV3-2	TRBD1	TRBJ1-1	TGTGCCAGCAGCCAAGGGACAGGGATGTTCGGTGAAGCTTTCTTT	CASSQGTGMFGEAFF
.	TRBV6-5	TRBD1	TRBJ2-7	TGTGCCAGCAGACTACAGGGGGCCTACGAGCAGTACTTC	CASRLQGAYEQYF
few	TRBV28	TRBD1	TRBJ1-5	TGTGCCACCAGAAGACAGGGGGCAAATCAGCCCCAGCATTTT	CATRRQGANQPQHF
.	TRBV30	.	TRBJ1-2	TGTGCCTGGGCTCGGGAGCCCTATGGCTACACCTTC	CAWAREPYGYTF
.	TRBV30	.	TRBJ2-5	TGTGCCTGGAGTGCTGGACAGTTGGAAGAGACCCAGTACTTC	CAWSAGQLEETQYF
.	TRBV4-2	.	TRBJ2-7	TGTGCCAGCAGCTTTCGACCAGGGATTTACGAGCAGTACTTC	CASSFRPGIYEQYF
.	TRBV2	TRBD1	TRBJ1-6	TGTGCCAGCAGTGAATTGGACAGGGCTTCACCCCTCCACTTT	CASSELDRASPLHF
.	TRBV5-1	.	TRBJ2-5	TGCGCCAGCAGCTTAACCGGGACCGCGCAAGAGACCCAGTACTTC	CASSLTGTAQETQYF
.	TRBV3-1/TRBV3-2	.	TRBJ1-6	TGTGCCAGCAGCTACAGGTCCTATAATTCACCCCTCCACTTT	CASSYRSYNSPLHF
.	TRBV28	TRBD1	TRBJ1-4	TGTGCCAGCACCAACGCCGGGACAGGGGCTGAAAAACTGTTTTTT	CASTNAGTGAEKLFF
.	TRBV19	.	TRBJ1-1	TGTGCCAGTAGTATGGGGGCGAGGACTGAAGCTTTCTTT	CASSMGARTEAFF
.	TRBV6-5	.	TRBJ1-6	TGTGCCAGCTCGTTCAGCTCCTATAATTCACCCCTCCACTTT	CASSFSSYNSPLHF
.	TRBV21-1	.	TRBJ1-2	TGTGCCAGCAACAAAGCCGGGGTATGCTATGGCTACACCTTC	CASNKAGVCYGYTF
.	TRBV11-2	.	TRBJ2-7	TGTGCCAGCAGCGCGGGGAGAAATTGGGAGCAGTACTTC	CASSAGRNWEQYF
.	TRBV7-8	.	TRBJ2-7	TGTGCCAGCAGCGGCTACAGGGATTACTACGAGCAGTACTTC	CASSGYRDYYEQYF
.	TRBV6-5	.	TRBJ1-4	TGTGCCAGCAGTTACTCGGAGGGGCTAGGTGAAAAACTGTTTTTT	CASSYSEGLGEKLFF
.	TRBV19	TRBD1	TRBJ1-5	TGTGCCAGTAGTATAACAGGGGCCTTCAATCAGCCCCAGCATTTT	CASSITGAFNQPQHF
.	TRBV21-1	.	TRBJ1-3	TGTGCCAGCAGCAAACGGGTAACTGGAAACACCATATATTTT	CASSKRVTGNTIYF
.	TRBV28	.	TRBJ2-2	TGTGCCAGCAGTCCCCCTGGGGTGGGCGGGGAGCTGTTTTTT	CASSPPGVGGELFF
.	TRBV2	.	TRBJ1-6	TGTGCCAGCAGTGAAAATTCACCCCTCCACTTT	CASSENSPLHF
.	TRBV30	.	TRBJ1-1	TGTGCCTGGAGTTACAACAGGGAAACAGAAGCTTTCTTT	CAWSYNRETEAFF
.	TRBV11-1	TRBD2	TRBJ2-1	TGTGCCAGCAGCTTACGAGCGGGGGGGGCATACAATGAGCAGTTCTTC	CASSLRAGGAYNEQFF
.	TRBV29-1	.	TRBJ2-3	TGCAGCGGGACGACAGACACAGATACGCAGTATTTT	CSGTTDTDTQYF
.	TRBV4-3	.	TRBJ1-4	TGCGCCAGCAGCCAAACACAGGGACGACTGCGGGAAAAACTGTTTTTT	CASSQTQGRLREKLFF
.	TRBV19	.	TRBJ1-1	TGTGCCAGTAGTATAGGAGTTGCTGAAGCTTTCTTT	CASSIGVAEAFF
.	TRBV4-1	.	TRBJ1-3	TGCGCCAGCAGCCAAGTCATAACGGGGGGCGCGAACACCATATATTTT	CASSQVITGGANTIYF
.	TRBV28	.	TRBJ1-5	TGTGCCAGCAGCCAGGAGTTGGGCAATCAGCCCCAGCATTTT	CASSQELGNQPQHF
.	TRBV5-1	.	TRBJ1-3	TGCGCCAGCAGCTTGGGCGGGGGAAACACCATATATTTT	CASSLGGGNTIYF
.	TRBV4-1	.	TRBJ1-1	TGCGCCAGCAGCCAAGCCCCGGGGGGCAAGGAAGCTTTCTTT	CASSQAPGGKEAFF
.	TRBV20-1	.	TRBJ2-1	TGCAGTGCTAGCAGGAATGAGCAGTTCTTC	CSASRNEQFF
.	TRBV6-5	.	TRBJ1-1	TGTGCCAGCAGTCTAGAGGGGAGGAACACTGAAGCTTTCTTT	CASSLEGRNTEAFF
.	TRBV28	.	TRBJ1-2	TGTGCCAGCAGCGGCGTCGGAGTCTATTATGGCTACACCTTC	CASSGVGVYYGYTF
.	TRBV7-9	.	TRBJ2-3	TGTGCCAGCAGCTTAGGTAGCGACACAGATACGCAGTATTTT	CASSLGSDTDTQYF
.	TRBV5-1	.	TRBJ1-1	TGCGCCAGCAGCTTGGAAAGGGCCAGACTGAACACTGAAGCTTTCTTT	CASSLERARLNTEAFF